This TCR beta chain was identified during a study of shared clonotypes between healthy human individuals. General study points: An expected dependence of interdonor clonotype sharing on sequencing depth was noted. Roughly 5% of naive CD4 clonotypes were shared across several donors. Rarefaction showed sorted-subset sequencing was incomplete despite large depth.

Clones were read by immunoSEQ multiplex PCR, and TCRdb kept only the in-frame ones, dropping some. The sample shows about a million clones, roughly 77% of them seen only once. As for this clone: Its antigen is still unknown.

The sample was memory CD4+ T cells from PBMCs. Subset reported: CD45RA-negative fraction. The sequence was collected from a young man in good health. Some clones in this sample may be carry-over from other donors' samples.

As DNA, the CDR3 is TGTGCCAGCAGAGGGGGGCTGAACTATGGCTACACCTTC. Translation gives CASRGGLNYGYTF. The chain combines TRBV28 with TRBJ1-2; TRBD1 is a possible D gene (6 bases). The CDR3 has 13 amino acids. Trimming shortened V by 6 bases and J by 2 bases, and 10 bases separated the two germline ends. In germline, CDR1 is MDHEN, CDR2 SYDVKM.